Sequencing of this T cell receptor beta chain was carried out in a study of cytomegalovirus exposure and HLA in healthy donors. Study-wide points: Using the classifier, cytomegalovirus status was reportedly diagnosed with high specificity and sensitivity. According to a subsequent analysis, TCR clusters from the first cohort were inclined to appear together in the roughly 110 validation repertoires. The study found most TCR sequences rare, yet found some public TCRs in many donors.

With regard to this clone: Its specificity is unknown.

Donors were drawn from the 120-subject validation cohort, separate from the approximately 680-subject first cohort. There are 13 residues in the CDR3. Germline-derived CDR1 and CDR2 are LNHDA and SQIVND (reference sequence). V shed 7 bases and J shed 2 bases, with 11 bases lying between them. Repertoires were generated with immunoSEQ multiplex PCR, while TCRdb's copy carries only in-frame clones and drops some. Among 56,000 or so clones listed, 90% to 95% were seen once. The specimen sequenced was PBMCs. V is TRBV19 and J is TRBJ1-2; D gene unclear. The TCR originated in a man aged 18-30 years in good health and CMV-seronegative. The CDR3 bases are TGTGCCAGTAAACTAGGCAGGAACTATGGCTACACCTTC. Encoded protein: CASKLGRNYGYTF.